This passage covers 30 T cell receptor beta chains from one sample sequenced in a study of T-cell reconstitution after alpha-beta-depleted transplantation in children. Unique molecular identifiers were used in preparing the TCRbeta library. TCRdb ran MiXCR on the PCR reads and lists one entry per CDR3 protein. The table includes about 600,000 distinct CDR3 sequences, under 15% detected once. The source was PBMCs, mostly from graft donor cells, collected 360 days after TCRalphabeta/CD19-depleted stem cell transplant. The receptors shown here come from a male patient under 18 who had a stem cell transplant for acute myeloid leukemia, so the T cells may come from the graft donor.

This clonotype showed up many times. The chain uses TRBV28 and TRBJ2-7; D is possibly TRBD2 (6 bases). The CDR3 runs 14 residues. Between the trimmed V and J ends, which lost 2 bases and 2 bases, there was a span of 10 bases. Germline assignment: CDR1 MDHEN and CDR2 SYDVKM. The CDR3: CASSLAGKPYEQYF. CDR3 nucleotides: TGTGCCAGCAGTTTAGCGGGGAAACCCTACGAGCAGTACTTC.

This clonotype was seen a few times. The V call is TRBV28, the J call TRBJ2-3, with TRBD1 as a possible D gene (5 bases). The ends were cut back, 9 bases at V and 7 bases at J, with 20 bases in the middle. Germline loops: CDR1 MDHEN, CDR2 SYDVKM. CDR3 size: 14 residues. CDR3 in amino acids: CASLEAGWVHTQYF. CDR3 sequence (DNA): TGTGCCAGTCTAGAGGCAGGGTGGGTGCATACGCAGTATTTT.

A few counts support this clonotype. This chain uses TRBV4-3 with TRBJ2-3, with D possibly TRBD1 on 5 matching bases. This CDR3 region has 13 residues. The germline V gene has CDR1 LGHNA and CDR2 YSLEER. Trimming took off 0 bases at V and 8 bases at J, with 9 bases between the two ends. CDR3 residues: CASSQEGAATQYF. The CDR3 nucleotides read TGCGCCAGCAGCCAAGAAGGGGCCGCTACGCAGTATTTT.

This chain connects TRBV28 to TRBJ2-5; 9 nucleotides line up with TRBD2. Germline CDR1 and CDR2: MDHEN and SYDVKM. This CDR3 contains 20 residues. V gave up 1 base and J gave up 0 bases; unmatched junction bases: 15. CDR3 bases: TGTGCCAGCAGTTTATTATTCTTAGCGGGAGCCTCGGGGTACCAAGAGACCCAGTACTTC. The encoded protein is CASSLLFLAGASGYQETQYF.

V is TRBV29-1 and J is TRBJ2-5; 12 bases match TRBD1. Germline loops: CDR1 SQVTM, CDR2 ANQGSEA. The V gene end was trimmed by 7 bases and the J gene end by 5 bases; junction bases not matched to a gene: 14. The CDR3 runs 16 residues. The CDR3 sequence is CSANPGTGGPWETQYF. The CDR3 DNA reads TGCAGCGCGAATCCCGGGACAGGGGGCCCGTGGGAGACCCAGTACTTC.

This chain links TRBV20-1 with TRBJ2-7, with a tentative D call TRBD1 (6 bases). CDR1 is DFQATT, CDR2 SNEGSKA, per germline (reference sequence). With 0 bases removed from V and 2 bases from J, the gap between germline ends came to 14 bases. The CDR3 totals 15 residues. The CDR3 sequence: CSARDQGSPTYEQYF. Here the CDR3 DNA reads TGCAGTGCTAGAGATCAGGGGTCACCTACCTACGAGCAGTACTTC.

This clonotype has just a few counts. This sequence joins TRBV29-1 and TRBJ1-1; 7 bases fit TRBD1. Per the germline V gene, CDR1 is SQVTM and CDR2 is ANQGSEA. The CDR3 loop spans 14 amino acids. V was clipped by 4 bases and J by 1 base; unmatched bases: 6. The CDR3 coding sequence is TGCAGCGTTGGGACAGGCGACCCGAACACTGAAGCTTTCTTT. It encodes CSVGTGDPNTEAFF.

This clonotype was detected many times. The chain links TRBV29-1 to TRBJ2-1, with 8 bases fitting TRBD2. Germline V gene lookup returns CDR1 SQVTM and CDR2 ANQGSEA. The J segment lost 1 base and the V segment lost 1 base, leaving 6 bases of the junction unmatched. The CDR3 length is 16 residues. The CDR3: CSVEGLAGGSYNEQFF. The CDR3, as DNA: TGCAGCGTTGAAGGGCTAGCGGGCGGATCCTACAATGAGCAGTTCTTC.

A few counts support this clonotype. This sequence joins TRBV4-2 and TRBJ2-1; possibly TRBD1 for D (5 bases). Trimming removed 0 bases at V and 3 bases at J, with 9 bases between. The CDR3 runs to 15 residues. The germline V gene encodes CDR1 LGHNA and CDR2 YNFKEQ. CDR3 nucleotides: TGTGCCAGCAGCCAAGAAAGGGGCCTCTACAATGAGCAGTTCTTC. Encoded protein: CASSQERGLYNEQFF.

The rearrangement uses TRBV5-1 and TRBJ2-5; no firm D call. The CDR3 extends over 14 amino acids. Germline CDR1 reads SGHRS; CDR2 reads YFSETQ. The V gene lost 1 base and the J gene lost 2 bases, with 9 bases spanning the gap. The CDR3 sequence is CASSLNDIQETQYF. CDR3 coding DNA: TGCGCCAGCAGCTTGAACGACATTCAAGAGACCCAGTACTTC.

In this sample, this clonotype turned up many times. The rearrangement joins TRBV5-1 to TRBJ2-1; possible D gene TRBD1, 6 bases. V shed 2 bases and J shed 0 bases, with 9 bases lying between them. This CDR3 has 15 residues. From germline, CDR1 is SGHRS and CDR2 YFSETQ. CDR3 residues: CASSFEGVSYNEQFF. The CDR3 DNA sequence: TGCGCCAGCAGCTTCGAGGGGGTCTCCTACAATGAGCAGTTCTTC.

This clonotype showed up many times. This sequence joins TRBV6-5 and TRBJ1-2; 9 bases line up with TRBD1. Germline CDR1 MNHEY, CDR2 SVGAGI. Trimming cost V 2 bases and J 4 bases; bases outside gene matches: 5. The CDR3 has 15 residues. The CDR3 DNA follows: TGTGCCAGCAGTTACCAGGACAGGGGTGGCTATGGCTACACCTTC. Translation: CASSYQDRGGYGYTF.

This clonotype was observed a few times. The chain has TRBV24-1 and TRBJ2-1; 14 positions agree with TRBD2. The CDR3 is 17 residues long. Trimming removed 4 bases from V and 9 bases from J; junction bases left unmatched: 10. Germline CDR1 KGHDR, CDR2 SFDVKD. In DNA form, the CDR3 reads TGTGCCACCAGTGACCCCGGGACTAGCGGGAGTGTGGGTGAGCAGTTCTTC. Translated, it gives CATSDPGTSGSVGEQFF.

The genes are TRBV12-3 or TRBV12-4 and TRBJ2-1; D uncertain. The V end lost 3 bases, the J end lost 0 bases, and 9 bases lay between the germline ends. CDR3 length: 15 residues. The CDR3 reads CASSFNPSSYNEQFF. Written as DNA, the CDR3 is TGTGCCAGCAGTTTTAACCCCAGCTCCTACAATGAGCAGTTCTTC.

This clonotype was seen ten or more times. Just one base apart from a much larger clone, this may be a read error. The CDR3 reads CASSAWDHNEQFF. The DNA of the CDR3 is TGTGCCAGCAGCGCCTGGGACCACAATGAGCAGTTCTTC. V gene TRBV9 combines with J gene TRBJ2-1; D is tentatively TRBD1 or TRBD2 (5 bases each). The CDR3 loop spans 13 amino acids. V was shortened by 3 bases and J by 5 bases, with 9 bases between the two germline ends. The germline V gene has CDR1 SGDLS and CDR2 YYNGEE.

V and J are TRBV7-3 and TRBJ2-1, with 14 bases identical to TRBD2. Germline values: CDR1 SGHTA, CDR2 FQGTGA. This CDR3 is 20 amino acids long. The V and J ends lost 5 bases and 5 bases, in that order; junction bases with no gene match: 17. This CDR3 reads CASSLPRPGTSGSLNNEQFF. The CDR3 DNA reads TGTGCCAGCAGCCTACCTCGTCCCGGGACTAGCGGGAGTTTAAACAATGAGCAGTTCTTC.

This clonotype came up many times. The chain recombines TRBV7-2 with TRBJ2-5, with 8 positions matching TRBD1. The CDR3 length is 15 residues. J gave up 5 bases and V 2 bases, and 7 bases lay outside the gene matches. From germline, CDR1 is SGHTA and CDR2 FQGNSA. CDR3 loop: CASSLPQGAGETQYF. In DNA form, the CDR3 reads TGTGCCAGCAGCTTACCCCAGGGGGCAGGGGAGACCCAGTACTTC.

This chain joins TRBV5-1 and TRBJ1-1, with D tentatively TRBD1 (6 bases). The length of the CDR3 is 15 residues. The germline V gene has CDR1 SGHRS and CDR2 YFSETQ. V was clipped by 4 bases and J by 4 bases, with 17 bases between them. CDR3 bases: TGCGCCAGCAGCCGCAAGTCCACAGGGAGCACTGAAGCTTTCTTT. This codes for CASSRKSTGSTEAFF.

The CDR3 nucleotides read TGCGCCAGCAGCTTGGCGGGACAGGGGTCTGAAGCTTTCTTT. This gives the protein CASSLAGQGSEAFF. This chain uses TRBV5-1 with TRBJ1-1, with 10 positions matching TRBD1. The CDR3 runs 14 residues. Germline CDR1 reads SGHRS; CDR2 reads YFSETQ. After removal of 0 bases from V and 6 bases from J, the junction contained 2 bases not matched to a gene.

The chain carries TRBV7-8 and TRBJ2-5; 8 bases align to TRBD1. V dropped 6 bases and J dropped 3; count of bases not matched to a gene: 9. CDR3 size: 15 residues. Germline lookup yields CDR1 SGHVS and CDR2 FQNEAQ. Written as DNA, the CDR3 is TGTGCCAGCAGAACCATGACAGGGGCGAAAGAGACCCAGTACTTC. As protein: CASRTMTGAKETQYF.

V and J are TRBV24-1 and TRBJ2-2, with 7 positions matching TRBD1. Germline lookup yields CDR1 KGHDR and CDR2 SFDVKD. The CDR3 runs 18 residues. Losses at the gene ends were 0 bases for V and 3 bases for J; bases not matched to a gene: 9. The CDR3 DNA sequence: TGTGCCACCAGTGATTTGCCCCGACAGGGATTGGACACCGGGGAGCTGTTTTTT. Protein product: CATSDLPRQGLDTGELFF.

In this sample, this clonotype turned up a few times. The chain carries TRBV7-9 and TRBJ1-2; weak D call: TRBD1 (6 bases). V was cut by 4 bases and J by 6 bases, with 18 bases left in between. CDR1 is SEHNR and CDR2 is FQNEAQ in the germline V gene (reference sequence). The CDR3 contains 15 residues. CDR3 bases: TGTGCCAGCAGCTCTTCCCTTGACAGGAAGGATGGCTACACCTTC. This translates into CASSSSLDRKDGYTF. Variable domain in full (rest from reference TRBV7-9 and TRBJ1-2): DTGVSQNPRHKITKRGQNVTFRCDPISEHNRLYWYRQTLGQGPEFLTYFQNEAQLEKSRLLSDRFSAERPKGSFSTLEIQRTEQGDSAMYLCASSSSLDRKDGYTFGSGTRLTVV.

The CDR3 loop reads CASSPGLGLAGGTDTQYF. DNA of the CDR3: TGCGCCAGCAGCCCAGGCCTAGGACTAGCGGGAGGCACAGATACGCAGTATTTT. The V gene is TRBV5-1, the J gene TRBJ2-3; 13 bases are a match to TRBD2. The CDR3 has 18 amino acids. Germline values: CDR1 SGHRS, CDR2 YFSETQ. V lost 4 bases to trimming and J lost 1 base; unmatched junction nucleotides: 9.

Only a few counts were recorded for this clonotype. This chain uses TRBV20-1 with TRBJ2-1; 13 bases are shared with TRBD2. Germline V gene sequence: CDR1 DFQATT, CDR2 SNEGSKA (reference sequence). The CDR3 runs to 16 residues. V lost 3 bases to trimming and J lost 1 base; unmatched junction nucleotides: 3. The CDR3 here is CSARLLAGGSYNEQFF. The CDR3 DNA reads TGCAGTGCTAGGTTACTAGCGGGAGGGTCCTACAATGAGCAGTTCTTC.

This sequence joins TRBV29-1 and TRBJ1-2, with 7 bases lining up with TRBD1. The CDR3 runs to 13 residues. The V and J ends lost 4 bases and 8 bases, in that order; junction bases with no gene match: 10. CDR1 is SQVTM, CDR2 ANQGSEA, per germline. CDR3 nucleotide sequence: TGCAGCGTTGTTGTAGGGGGCTTGCGAGGCTACACCTTC. It is translated as CSVVVGGLRGYTF.

This clonotype was counted at least ten times. V usage is TRBV30 and J usage is TRBJ2-5, with D perhaps matching TRBD2 (6 bases). Germline V gives CDR1 GTSNPN, CDR2 SVGIG (reference sequence). The germline V and J ends were trimmed by 4 bases and 5 bases, with 14 bases remaining between them. The CDR3 is made up of 13 amino acids. The CDR3 bases are TGTGCCTGGACCGGGACTTTCGTTGAGACCCAGTACTTC. Translating gives CAWTGTFVETQYF.

This clonotype was picked up a small number of times. This sequence joins TRBV5-1 and TRBJ2-1, with 9 bases aligning to TRBD2. CDR1 is SGHRS and CDR2 is YFSETQ in the germline V gene. V trimming: 4 bases; J trimming: 1 base; junction bases outside the gene matches: 9. The CDR3 spans 17 residues. The CDR3 loop reads CASSKELAGDSYNEQFF. The CDR3 nucleotides read TGCGCCAGCAGCAAAGAATTAGCGGGAGATTCCTACAATGAGCAGTTCTTC.

This chain links TRBV5-1 with TRBJ2-7; 10 bases are shared with TRBD1. Germline V gives CDR1 SGHRS, CDR2 YFSETQ. The length of the CDR3 is 15 residues. V shed 4 bases and J 2 bases; nucleotides not matched to a gene: 6. The CDR3 nucleotides are TGCGCCAGCAGCAAGGCCGGGACAGGGGCCTACGAGCAGTACTTC. Its protein product is CASSKAGTGAYEQYF.

This clonotype was picked up a small number of times. This rearrangement joins TRBV23-1 to TRBJ2-7; D might be TRBD2 (6 bases). TRBV23-1 is annotated as an ORF whose role is uncertain. V was clipped by 7 bases and J by 0 bases, with 10 bases between them. This CDR3 has 13 amino acids. CDR3 nucleotide sequence: TGCGCCAGCAACGGGAGCCGCTCCTACGAGCAGTACTTC. Its protein product is CASNGSRSYEQYF.

The rearrangement links TRBV12-3 or TRBV12-4 to TRBJ2-3, with unresolved D. The CDR3 totals 12 residues. Between the trimmed V and J ends, which lost 8 bases and 7 bases, there was a span of 13 bases. The CDR3 coding sequence is TGTGCCAGCCGTGTGGGTTCCTATACGCAGTATTTT. Its protein product is CASRVGSYTQYF.